This T cell receptor (beta chain) was identified in a study of blood T cells in healthy people across ages. V was clipped by 6 bases and J by 0 bases; unmatched bases: 7. The CDR3 loop spans 16 amino acids. Per germline, CDR1 MNHNY and CDR2 SVGAGI (reference sequence). This clonotype was seen repeatedly, ten times or more. Its target is unknown. Overall study findings and caveats: Among T cells, TCR beta diversity per million cells dropped roughly linearly as age rose. Naive T cell percentage showed a strong correlation with the diversity of TCR beta.

Using a J-beta primer mix together with a sample-barcoded 5' primer, a second PCR was run for 7 to 11 cycles. Each CDR3 protein gets one entry after TCRdb re-called the 5' RACE reads with MiXCR. The repertoire holds hundreds of thousands of distinct CDR3 sequences, with roughly 41% as singletons. The specimen sequenced was blood. This sequence originates from a man older than 75 in good health. The chain employs TRBV6-6 and TRBJ2-1, with 8 bases aligning to TRBD2. The CDR3 region is CASRPGTSRSYNEQFF. The CDR3 DNA sequence: TGTGCCAGCAGGCCCGGGACTAGTCGCTCCTACAATGAGCAGTTCTTC.